This T cell receptor (beta chain) was sequenced for a study of immune evolution from preneoplasia to lung adenocarcinoma. Each case's diagnosis was confirmed by two pathologists on H&E. In its sample, this clone was seen once. The CDR3 runs to 12 residues. The germline V gene encodes CDR1 WNHNN and CDR2 SYGVQD (reference sequence). The trim removed 6 bases at V and 5 bases at J, leaving 1 base unmatched. Libraries were prepared by immunoSEQ multiplex PCR; TCRdb keeps only in-frame clonotypes and omits some of them. This table has 3,000 to 4,500 clones, around 84% appearing once. The TCR was taken from a person aged 65-85 years with lung adenocarcinoma. The sequencing sample was made of FFPE lung adenocarcinoma in situ tissue. The rearrangement links TRBV10-1 to TRBJ2-7, with 10 nucleotides matching TRBD1. The CDR3 loop reads CASRGTGDEQYF. CDR3 nucleotide sequence: TGCGCCAGCAGAGGGACAGGGGACGAGCAGTACTTC.